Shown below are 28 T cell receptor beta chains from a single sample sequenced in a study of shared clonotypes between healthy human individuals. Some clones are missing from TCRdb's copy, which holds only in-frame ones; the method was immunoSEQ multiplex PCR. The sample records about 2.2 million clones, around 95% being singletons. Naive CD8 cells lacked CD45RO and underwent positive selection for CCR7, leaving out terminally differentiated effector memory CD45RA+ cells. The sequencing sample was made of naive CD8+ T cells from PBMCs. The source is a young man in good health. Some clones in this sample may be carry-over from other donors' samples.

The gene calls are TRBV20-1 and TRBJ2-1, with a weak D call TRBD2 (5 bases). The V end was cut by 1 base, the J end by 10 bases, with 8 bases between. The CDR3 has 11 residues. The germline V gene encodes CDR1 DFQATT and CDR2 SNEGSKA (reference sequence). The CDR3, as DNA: TGCAGTGCTAGAGTAGACTACGAGCAGTTCTTC. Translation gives CSARVDYEQFF.

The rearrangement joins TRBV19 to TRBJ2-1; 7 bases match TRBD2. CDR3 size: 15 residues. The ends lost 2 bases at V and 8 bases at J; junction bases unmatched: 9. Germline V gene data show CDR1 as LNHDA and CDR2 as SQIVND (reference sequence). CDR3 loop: CASSIWGGSGDEQFF. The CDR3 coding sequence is TGTGCCAGTAGTATATGGGGCGGGAGCGGGGATGAGCAGTTCTTC.

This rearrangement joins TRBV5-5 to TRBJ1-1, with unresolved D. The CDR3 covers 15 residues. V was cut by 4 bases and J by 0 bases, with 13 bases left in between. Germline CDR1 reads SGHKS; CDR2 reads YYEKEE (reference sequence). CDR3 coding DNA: TGTGCCAGCAGCCCTCGCGCAGTCTTGAACACTGAAGCTTTCTTT. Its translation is CASSPRAVLNTEAFF. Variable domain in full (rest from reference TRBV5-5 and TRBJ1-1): DAGVTQSPTHLIKTRGQQVTLRCSPISGHKSVSWYQQVLGQGPQFIFQYYEKEERGRGNFPDRFSARQFPNYSSELNVNALLLGDSALYLCASSPRAVLNTEAFFGQGTRLTVV.

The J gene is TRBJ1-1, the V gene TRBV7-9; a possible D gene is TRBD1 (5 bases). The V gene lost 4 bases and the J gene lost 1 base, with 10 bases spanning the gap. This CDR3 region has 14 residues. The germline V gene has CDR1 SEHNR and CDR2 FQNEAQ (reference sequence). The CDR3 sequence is CASSSGHTNTEAFF. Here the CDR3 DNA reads TGTGCCAGCAGCTCCGGACACACGAACACTGAAGCTTTCTTT.

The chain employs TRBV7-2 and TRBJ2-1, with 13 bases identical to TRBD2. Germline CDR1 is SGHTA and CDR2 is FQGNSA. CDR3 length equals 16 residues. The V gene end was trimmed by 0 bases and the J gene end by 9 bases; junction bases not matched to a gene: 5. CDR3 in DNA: TGTGCCAGCAGCTTAGCGGGGGGACTAGCGGGAACTGAGCAGTTCTTC. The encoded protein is CASSLAGGLAGTEQFF.

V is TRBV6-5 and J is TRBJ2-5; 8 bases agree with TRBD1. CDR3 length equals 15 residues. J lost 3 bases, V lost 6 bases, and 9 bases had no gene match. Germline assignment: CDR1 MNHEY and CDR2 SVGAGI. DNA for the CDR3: TGTGCCAGCAGCCAAGGACAGGGAGAAGAAGAGACCCAGTACTTC. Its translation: CASSQGQGEEETQYF.

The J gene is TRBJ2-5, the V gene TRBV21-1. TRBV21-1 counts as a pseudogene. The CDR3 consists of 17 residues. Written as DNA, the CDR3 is TGTGCCAGCAGCAAAGTAACGCGAGCCCCGGCTGGAAAGACCCAGTACTTC. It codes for CASSKVTRAPAGKTQYF.

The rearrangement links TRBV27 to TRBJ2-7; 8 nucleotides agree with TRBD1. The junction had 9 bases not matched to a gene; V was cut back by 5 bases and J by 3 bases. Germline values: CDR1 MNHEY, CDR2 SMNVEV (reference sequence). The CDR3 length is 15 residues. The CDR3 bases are TGTGCCAGCAGTGTAGGACAGGGTGGAATCTACGAGCAGTACTTC. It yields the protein CASSVGQGGIYEQYF.

CDR3 nucleotide sequence: TGCGCCAGCAGCCAGGGACAGGAGCGGACTGAAGCTTTCTTT. This sequence encodes CASSQGQERTEAFF. The genes are TRBV4-1 and TRBJ1-1; 8 bases agree with TRBD1. Germline V gives CDR1 MGHRA, CDR2 YSYEKL. The CDR3 runs to 14 residues. Unmatched junction bases numbered 5, after V lost 3 bases and J lost 5 bases.

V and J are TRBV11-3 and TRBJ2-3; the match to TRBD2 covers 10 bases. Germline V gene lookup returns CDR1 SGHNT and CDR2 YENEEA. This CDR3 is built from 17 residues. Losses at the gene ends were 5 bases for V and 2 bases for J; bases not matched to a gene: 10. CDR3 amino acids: CASSTRDSGRNTDTQYF. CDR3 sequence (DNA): TGTGCCAGCAGCACCCGAGATAGCGGGAGGAACACAGATACGCAGTATTTT.

CDR3 sequence reads: CASSQPSEGVRNTEAFF. The CDR3 DNA reads as TGTGCCAGCAGCCAACCCTCGGAGGGGGTTCGGAACACTGAAGCTTTCTTT. The chain recombines TRBV14 with TRBJ1-1; the D gene is possibly TRBD1 (6 bases). V lost 2 bases to trimming and J lost 1 base, with 17 bases between them. This CDR3 spans 17 amino acids. Germline assignment: CDR1 SGHDN and CDR2 FVKESK.

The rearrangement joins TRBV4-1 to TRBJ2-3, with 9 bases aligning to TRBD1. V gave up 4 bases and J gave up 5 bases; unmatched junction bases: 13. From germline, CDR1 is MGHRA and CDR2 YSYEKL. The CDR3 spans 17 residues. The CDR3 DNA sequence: TGCGCCAGCAGCCTTCTAACCCGGGACAGGGAGGAAGATACGCAGTATTTT. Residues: CASSLLTRDREEDTQYF.

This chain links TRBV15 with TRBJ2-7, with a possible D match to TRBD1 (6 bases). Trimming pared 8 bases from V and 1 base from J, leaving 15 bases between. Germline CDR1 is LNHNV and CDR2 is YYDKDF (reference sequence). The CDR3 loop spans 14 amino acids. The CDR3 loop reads CATATGTGSYEQYF. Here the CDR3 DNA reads TGTGCCACCGCAACAGGGACGGGGTCCTACGAGCAGTACTTC.

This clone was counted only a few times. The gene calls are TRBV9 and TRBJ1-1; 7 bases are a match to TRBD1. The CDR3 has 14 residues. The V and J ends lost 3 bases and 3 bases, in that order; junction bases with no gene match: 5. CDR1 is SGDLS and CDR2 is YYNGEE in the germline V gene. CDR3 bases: TGTGCCAGCAGCGGGAGACAGGGATACACTGAAGCTTTCTTT. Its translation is CASSGRQGYTEAFF.

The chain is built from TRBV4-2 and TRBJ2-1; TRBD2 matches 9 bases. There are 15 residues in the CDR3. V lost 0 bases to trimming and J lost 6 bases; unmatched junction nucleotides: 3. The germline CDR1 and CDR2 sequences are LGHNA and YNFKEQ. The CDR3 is CASSQEAGGRNEQFF. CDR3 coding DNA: TGTGCCAGCAGCCAAGAGGCGGGAGGGCGCAATGAGCAGTTCTTC.

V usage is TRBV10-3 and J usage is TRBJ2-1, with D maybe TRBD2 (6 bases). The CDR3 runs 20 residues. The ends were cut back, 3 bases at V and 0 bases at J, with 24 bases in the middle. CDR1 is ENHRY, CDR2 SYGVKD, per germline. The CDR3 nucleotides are TGTGCCATCAGTGATTCGTGGGGGGACTGGAACCGCCTCTCCTACAATGAGCAGTTCTTC. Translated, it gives CAISDSWGDWNRLSYNEQFF.

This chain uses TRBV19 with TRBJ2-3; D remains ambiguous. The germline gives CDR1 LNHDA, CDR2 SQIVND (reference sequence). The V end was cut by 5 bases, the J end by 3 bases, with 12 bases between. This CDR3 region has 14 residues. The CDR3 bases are TGTGCCAGTAGTTTGAGGCATCCGACAGATACGCAGTATTTT. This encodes CASSLRHPTDTQYF.

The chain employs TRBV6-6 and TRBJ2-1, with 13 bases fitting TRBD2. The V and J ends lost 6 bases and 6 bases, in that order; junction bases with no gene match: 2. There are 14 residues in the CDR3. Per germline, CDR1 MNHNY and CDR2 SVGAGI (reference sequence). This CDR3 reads CASSRLAGGNEQFF. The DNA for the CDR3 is TGTGCCAGCAGCCGACTAGCGGGAGGCAATGAGCAGTTCTTC.

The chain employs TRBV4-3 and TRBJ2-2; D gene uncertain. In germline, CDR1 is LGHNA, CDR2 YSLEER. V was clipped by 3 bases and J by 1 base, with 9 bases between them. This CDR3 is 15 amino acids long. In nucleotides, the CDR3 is TGCGCCAGCAGCCATCGGCAGCTGAACACCGGGGAGCTGTTTTTT. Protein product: CASSHRQLNTGELFF.

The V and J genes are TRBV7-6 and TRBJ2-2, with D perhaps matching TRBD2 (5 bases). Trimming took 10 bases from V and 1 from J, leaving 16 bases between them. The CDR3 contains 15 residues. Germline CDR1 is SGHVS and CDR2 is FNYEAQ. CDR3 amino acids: CATKELAGNTGELFF. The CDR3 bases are TGTGCCACTAAAGAACTGGCGGGGAACACCGGGGAGCTGTTTTTT.

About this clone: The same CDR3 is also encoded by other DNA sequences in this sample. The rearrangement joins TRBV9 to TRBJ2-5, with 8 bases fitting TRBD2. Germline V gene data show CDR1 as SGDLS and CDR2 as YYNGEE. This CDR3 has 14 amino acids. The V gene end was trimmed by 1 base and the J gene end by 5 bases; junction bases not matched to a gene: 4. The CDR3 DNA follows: TGTGCCAGCAGCGTATCGGGACTAGGGGAGACCCAGTACTTC. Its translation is CASSVSGLGETQYF.

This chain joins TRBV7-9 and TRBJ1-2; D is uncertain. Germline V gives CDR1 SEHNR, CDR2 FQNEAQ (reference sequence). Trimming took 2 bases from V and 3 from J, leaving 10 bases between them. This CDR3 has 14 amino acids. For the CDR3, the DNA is TGTGCCAGCAGCTTAATTCGCACAGACTATGGCTACACCTTC. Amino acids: CASSLIRTDYGYTF.

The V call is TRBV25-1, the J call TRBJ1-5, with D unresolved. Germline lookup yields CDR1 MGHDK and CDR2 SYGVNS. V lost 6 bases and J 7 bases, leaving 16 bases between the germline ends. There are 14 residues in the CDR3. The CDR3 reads CASSQGWMWQPQHF. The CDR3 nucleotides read TGTGCCAGCAGCCAAGGGTGGATGTGGCAGCCCCAGCATTTT.

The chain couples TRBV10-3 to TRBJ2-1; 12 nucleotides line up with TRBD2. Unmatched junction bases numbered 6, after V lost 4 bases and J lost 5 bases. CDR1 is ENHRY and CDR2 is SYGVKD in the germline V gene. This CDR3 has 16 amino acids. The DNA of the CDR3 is TGTGCCATCAGTGGGGGGACTAGCGGGCCTAACAATGAGCAGTTCTTC. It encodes CAISGGTSGPNNEQFF.

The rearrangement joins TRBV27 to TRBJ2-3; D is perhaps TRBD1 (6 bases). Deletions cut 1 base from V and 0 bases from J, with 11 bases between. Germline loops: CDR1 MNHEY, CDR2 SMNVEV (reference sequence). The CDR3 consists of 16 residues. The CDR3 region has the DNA TGTGCCAGCAGTTTATATAGGGGGTCTAGCACAGATACGCAGTATTTT. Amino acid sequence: CASSLYRGSSTDTQYF.

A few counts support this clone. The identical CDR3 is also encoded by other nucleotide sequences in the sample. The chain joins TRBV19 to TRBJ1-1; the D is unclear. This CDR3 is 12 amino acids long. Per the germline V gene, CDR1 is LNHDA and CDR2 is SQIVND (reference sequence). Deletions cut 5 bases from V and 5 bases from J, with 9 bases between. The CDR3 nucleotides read TGTGCCAGTAGTGTAAGCGGGACTGAAGCTTTCTTT. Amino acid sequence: CASSVSGTEAFF.

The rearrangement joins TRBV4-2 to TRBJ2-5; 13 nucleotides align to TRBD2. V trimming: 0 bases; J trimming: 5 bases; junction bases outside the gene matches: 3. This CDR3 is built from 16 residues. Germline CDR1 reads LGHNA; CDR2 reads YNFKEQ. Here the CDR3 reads CASSQEVTSGGETQYF. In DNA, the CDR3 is TGTGCCAGCAGCCAAGAGGTGACTAGCGGGGGGGAGACCCAGTACTTC.

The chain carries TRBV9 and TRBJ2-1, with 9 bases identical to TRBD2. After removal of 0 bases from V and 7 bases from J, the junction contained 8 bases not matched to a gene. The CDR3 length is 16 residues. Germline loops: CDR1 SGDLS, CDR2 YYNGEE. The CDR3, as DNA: TGTGCCAGCAGCGTAGTTGCGGGAGGGCCGGGGAATGAGCAGTTCTTC. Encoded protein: CASSVVAGGPGNEQFF.